The 22 T cell receptor beta chains below come from one sample, sequenced in a study of T cell responses to AZD1222 COVID-19 vaccine. TCRdb keeps only in-frame clones here, not all; method: immunoSEQ multiplex PCR. The table includes around 130,000 clones, about 86% detected once. Specimen: peripheral blood, collected on day 0 of AZD1222 vaccination. The source is an adult in good health.

V and J are TRBV5-5 and TRBJ2-5; TRBD2 agrees at 10 bases. The germline V gene has CDR1 SGHKS and CDR2 YYEKEE (reference sequence). The CDR3 covers 19 residues. V shed 0 bases and J 5 bases; nucleotides not matched to a gene: 16. CDR3 sequence (DNA): TGTGCCAGCAGCTTGGTGGGAGGGCCAGCTAGCGGGGGAGGTGAGACCCAGTACTTC. Amino acid sequence: CASSLVGGPASGGGETQYF.

The chain uses TRBV25-1 and TRBJ2-2; 7 bases match TRBD1. This CDR3 contains 15 residues. Germline lookup yields CDR1 MGHDK and CDR2 SYGVNS. V gave up 2 bases and J gave up 7 bases; unmatched junction bases: 7. The CDR3 reads CASSETGQVNGELFF. DNA of the CDR3: TGTGCCAGCAGTGAAACCGGACAGGTCAACGGGGAGCTGTTTTTT. Combining the CDR3 with reference TRBV25-1 and TRBJ2-2 gives the whole variable domain EADIYQTPRYLVIGTGKKITLECSQTMGHDKMYWYQQDPGMELHLIHYSYGVNSTEKGDLSSESTVSRIRTEHFPLTLESARPSHTSQYLCASSETGQVNGELFFGEGSRLTVL.

The chain joins TRBV7-6 to TRBJ1-3; tentatively, D is TRBD1 (5 bases). The length of the CDR3 is 16 residues. The V and J ends lost 5 bases and 4 bases respectively, with 18 bases between them. Germline V lookup: CDR1 SGHVS, CDR2 FNYEAQ. CDR3 DNA: TGTGCCAGCAGCCCAGGTTTGCAGGGCTTAGGAAACACCATATATTTT. Translation: CASSPGLQGLGNTIYF.

CDR3: CASKDSPKTYEQYF. CDR3 in DNA: TGTGCCAGCAAGGATTCCCCCAAGACCTACGAGCAGTACTTC. The chain uses TRBV2 and TRBJ2-7; D gene uncertain. The CDR3 is made up of 14 amino acids. Germline CDR1 is SNHLY and CDR2 is FYNNEI. Between the trimmed V and J ends, which lost 7 bases and 2 bases, there was a span of 15 bases.

V and J are TRBV30 and TRBJ1-3; D unresolved. V lost 3 bases and J lost 0, with 12 bases in between. The CDR3 is 15 amino acids. The germline CDR1 and CDR2 sequences are GTSNPN and SVGIG (reference sequence). The CDR3 is CAWSPDKSSGNTIYF. The CDR3 DNA sequence: TGTGCCTGGAGCCCAGACAAGAGCTCTGGAAACACCATATATTTT.

The J gene is TRBJ1-4, the V gene TRBV9; possibly TRBD1 for D (5 bases). CDR1 and CDR2 (germline): SGDLS, YYNGEE. Trimming removed 3 bases from V and 8 bases from J, with 11 bases in between. This CDR3 spans 13 amino acids. The CDR3 DNA follows: TGTGCCAGCAGCGGACCTGGGGACGAAAAACTGTTTTTT. It yields the protein CASSGPGDEKLFF.

This clone has only a few counts. The rearrangement uses TRBV5-1 and TRBJ2-2, with TRBD2 matching over 10 bases. With 3 bases clipped from V and 0 bases from J, the junction kept 2 bases outside the gene matches. The CDR3 is 16 residues long. Germline CDR1 is SGHRS and CDR2 is YFSETQ. The CDR3 loop is CASSSLAGANTGELFF. The CDR3 DNA is TGCGCCAGCAGCTCCCTAGCGGGAGCGAACACCGGGGAGCTGTTTTTT.

The chain joins TRBV27 to TRBJ2-5; no firm D call. CDR1 is MNHEY, CDR2 SMNVEV, per germline (reference sequence). Trimming pared 6 bases from V and 1 base from J, leaving 9 bases between. The CDR3 covers 13 residues. The CDR3 bases are TGTGCCAGCAGCGTAAGATCCCAAGAGACCCAGTACTTC. Translation: CASSVRSQETQYF.

The chain employs TRBV30 and TRBJ1-6, with no clear D. The CDR3 is 20 amino acids. Trimming took off 0 bases at V and 0 bases at J, with 21 bases between the two ends. The germline V gene has CDR1 GTSNPN and CDR2 SVGIG (reference sequence). The chain's CDR3 is CAWSVSAVADEYSYNSPLHF. The DNA of the CDR3 is TGTGCCTGGAGTGTATCGGCAGTGGCGGACGAATACTCCTATAATTCACCCCTCCACTTT.

This chain uses TRBV10-1 with TRBJ2-7; no reliable D call. This CDR3 contains 12 residues. Germline CDR1 is WNHNN and CDR2 is SYGVQD (reference sequence). The V and J ends lost 2 bases and 7 bases respectively, with 9 bases between them. In DNA, the CDR3 is TGCGCCAGCAGTGAGCCCCGAGGTGAGCAGTACTTC. This sequence encodes CASSEPRGEQYF.

The chain uses TRBV7-8 and TRBJ1-2; the D gene is possibly TRBD1 (6 bases). V dropped 5 bases and J dropped 2 bases, with 6 bases sitting between them. The germline V gene encodes CDR1 SGHVS and CDR2 FQNEAQ. There are 12 residues in the CDR3. The CDR3 protein is CASSQGNYGYTF. As DNA, the CDR3 is TGTGCCAGCAGCCAGGGGAACTATGGCTACACCTTC.

J is TRBJ2-2 and V is TRBV6-2 or TRBV6-3; 8 nucleotides align to TRBD1. V dropped 6 bases and J dropped 6; count of bases not matched to a gene: 9. Germline-derived CDR1 and CDR2 are MNHEY and SVGEGT. The CDR3 has 15 residues. This CDR3 is CASRPLTGDAGELFF. In nucleotides, the CDR3 is TGTGCCAGCAGACCTTTGACAGGGGACGCCGGGGAGCTGTTTTTT.

CDR3: CASSYGIGELFF. The CDR3 DNA sequence: TGTGCCAGCAGTTATGGTATCGGGGAGCTGTTTTTT. The chain carries TRBV6-5 and TRBJ2-2; D remains ambiguous. Trimming cost V 3 bases and J 7 bases, with 6 bases left between them. The CDR3 has 12 residues. In germline, CDR1 is MNHEY, CDR2 SVGAGI.

CDR3 amino acids: CASSHVDQPQHF. As DNA, the CDR3 is TGTGCCAGCAGCCACGTGGACCAGCCCCAGCATTTT. The chain has TRBV3-1 (or the pseudogene TRBV3-2) and TRBJ1-5; D is uncertain. CDR1 is LGHDT, CDR2 YNNKEL, per germline (reference sequence). The CDR3 sequence is 12 residues long. V lost 3 bases, J lost 7 bases, and 7 bases lay in between.

This clone was detected only once. This rearrangement joins TRBV25-1 to TRBJ1-2; 7 bases fit TRBD1. CDR3 length: 14 amino acids. V dropped 3 bases and J dropped 4; count of bases not matched to a gene: 5. Germline V gene data show CDR1 as MGHDK and CDR2 as SYGVNS. The CDR3, as DNA: TGTGCCAGCAGTGAGGCGGGACAGATCTATGGCTACACCTTC. As protein: CASSEAGQIYGYTF.

The chain uses TRBV10-2 and TRBJ1-1, with D uncertain. V lost 4 bases, J lost 3 bases, and 9 bases lay in between. This CDR3 is 13 amino acids long. CDR1 WSHSY and CDR2 SAAADI come from the germline V gene. The CDR3 spells CASSAETYTEAFF. For the CDR3, the DNA is TGCGCCAGCAGTGCCGAGACCTACACTGAAGCTTTCTTT.

The rearrangement links TRBV30 to TRBJ1-2; no definite D call. Germline loops: CDR1 GTSNPN, CDR2 SVGIG (reference sequence). This CDR3 contains 13 residues. Trimming left V 0 bases short and J 3 bases short, with 8 bases between. The CDR3 DNA follows: TGTGCCTGGAGTGTAACGGGAGACTATGGCTACACCTTC. Amino acids: CAWSVTGDYGYTF.

This clone has more than one count but fewer than ten. The chain uses TRBV6-5 and TRBJ1-4, with D possibly TRBD1 on 5 matching bases. Germline V gene lookup returns CDR1 MNHEY and CDR2 SVGAGI. This CDR3 contains 15 residues. V dropped 2 bases and J dropped 3 bases, with 10 bases sitting between them. This chain's CDR3 is CASSYAQVPNEKLFF. In DNA form, the CDR3 reads TGTGCCAGCAGTTACGCACAGGTTCCTAATGAAAAACTGTTTTTT.

The chain links TRBV28 to TRBJ1-1, with 9 bases matching TRBD1. Germline V gene sequence: CDR1 MDHEN, CDR2 SYDVKM. The V segment lost 6 bases and the J segment 4 bases; nucleotides outside the gene matches: 3. The CDR3 runs to 13 residues. The CDR3 spells CASRGQGSTEAFF. The CDR3 DNA follows: TGTGCCAGCAGGGGACAGGGATCCACTGAAGCTTTCTTT.

The table lists this clone with a count of one. The rearrangement links TRBV18 to TRBJ1-5; D is ambiguous. This CDR3 has 16 residues. Germline V lookup: CDR1 KGHSH, CDR2 LQKENI. V was shortened by 2 bases and J by 3 bases, with 14 bases between the two germline ends. The CDR3 DNA follows: TGTGCCAGCTCACCATCGCGAACAGTCTACAATCAGCCCCAGCATTTT. Translation: CASSPSRTVYNQPQHF. Full variable domain (remainder filled in from reference TRBV18 and TRBJ1-5): NAGVMQNPRHLVRRRGQEARLRCSPMKGHSHVYWYRQLPEEGLKFMVYLQKENIIDESGMPKERFSAEFPKEGPSILRIQQVVRGDSAAYFCASSPSRTVYNQPQHFGDGTRLSIL.

This rearrangement joins TRBV24-1 to TRBJ2-1; D tentatively reads TRBD1 or TRBD2 (5 bases each). Deletions cut 6 bases from V and 0 bases from J, with 8 bases between. The germline V gene has CDR1 KGHDR and CDR2 SFDVKD. There are 14 residues in the CDR3. The CDR3: CATSPGSSYNEQFF. The CDR3 DNA reads TGTGCCACCAGTCCAGGGAGCTCCTACAATGAGCAGTTCTTC.

The chain carries TRBV20-1 and TRBJ1-5; D is undetermined. Germline V CDR1 and CDR2: DFQATT, SNEGSKA (reference sequence). Trimming pared 3 bases from V and 1 base from J, leaving 4 bases between. There are 12 residues in the CDR3. CDR3: CSASDSNQPQHF. In nucleotides, the CDR3 is TGCAGTGCTAGTGACAGCAATCAGCCCCAGCATTTT.